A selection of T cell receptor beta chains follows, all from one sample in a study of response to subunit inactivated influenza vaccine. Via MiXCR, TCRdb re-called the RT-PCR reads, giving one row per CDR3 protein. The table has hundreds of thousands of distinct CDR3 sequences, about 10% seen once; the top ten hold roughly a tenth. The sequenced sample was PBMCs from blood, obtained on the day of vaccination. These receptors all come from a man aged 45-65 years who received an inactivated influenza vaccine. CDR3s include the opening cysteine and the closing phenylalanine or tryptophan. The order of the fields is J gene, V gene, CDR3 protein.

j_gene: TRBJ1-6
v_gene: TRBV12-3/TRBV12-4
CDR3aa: CASSEPYNSPLHF

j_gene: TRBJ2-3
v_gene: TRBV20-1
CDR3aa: CSARVSTRDTQYF

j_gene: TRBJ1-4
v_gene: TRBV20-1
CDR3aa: CSAGGWGPNEKLFF

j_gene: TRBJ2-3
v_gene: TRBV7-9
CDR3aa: CASRPRDSPTDTQYF

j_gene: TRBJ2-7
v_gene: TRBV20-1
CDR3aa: CSARLPGVGEQYF

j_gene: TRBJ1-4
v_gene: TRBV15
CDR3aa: CATSQGATNEKLFF

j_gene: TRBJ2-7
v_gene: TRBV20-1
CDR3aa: CSARGIRTGDYEQYF

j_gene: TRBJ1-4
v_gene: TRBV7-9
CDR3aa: CASIGAGRTNEKLFF

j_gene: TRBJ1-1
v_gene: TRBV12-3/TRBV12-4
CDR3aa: CASSLAPRPGEAFF

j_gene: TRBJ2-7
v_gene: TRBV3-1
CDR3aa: CASSQGHDQYF

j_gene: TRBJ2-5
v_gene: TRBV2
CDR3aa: CASSEFLEETQYF

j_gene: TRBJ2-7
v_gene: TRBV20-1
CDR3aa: CSAGLRQYLSYEQYF

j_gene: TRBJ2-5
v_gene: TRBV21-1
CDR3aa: CAIRRPPQETQYF

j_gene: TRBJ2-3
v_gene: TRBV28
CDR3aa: CASRSGGLTDTQYF

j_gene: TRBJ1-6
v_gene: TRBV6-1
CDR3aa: CASRSLGLNSPLHF